The 20 T cell receptor beta chains given below trace back to one sample, sequenced in a study of OX40 agonist ivuxolimab in advanced cancers. Sequencing used immunoSEQ multiplex PCR; TCRdb keeps in-frame clones, though not all of them. The sample has tens of thousands of clones; over 70% are singletons. Sequenced material: CD4+ or CD8+ T cells sorted from blood, taken in a trial of the OX40 agonist ivuxolimab. All receptors come from an adult with an advanced solid tumor such as melanoma, head and neck, liver or kidney cancer.

The chain combines TRBV28 with TRBJ1-2, with TRBD1 matching 11 bases. Germline CDR1 MDHEN, CDR2 SYDVKM. The junction had 5 bases not matched to a gene; V was cut back by 9 bases and J by 2 bases. The CDR3 has 14 amino acids. The CDR3 DNA follows: TGTGCCAGTAGGAGGGACAGGGGGAACTATGGCTACACCTTC. Translated, it gives CASRRDRGNYGYTF.

The chain employs TRBV2 and TRBJ2-5, with TRBD2 as a possible D gene (5 bases). V lost 6 bases, J lost 1 base, and 9 bases lay in between. The germline V gene encodes CDR1 SNHLY and CDR2 FYNNEI. CDR3 length: 13 residues. For the CDR3, the DNA is TGTGCCAGCAGGAAACTAGTCCAAGAGACCCAGTACTTC. The encoded protein is CASRKLVQETQYF.

This chain connects TRBV6-6 to TRBJ1-1; D gene unclear. The ends were cut back, 7 bases at V and 3 bases at J, with 12 bases in the middle. Germline V CDR1 and CDR2: MNHNY, SVGAGI (reference sequence). The CDR3 runs to 13 residues. The CDR3 sequence: CASTLRRDTEAFF. In nucleotides, the CDR3 is TGTGCCAGCACCCTCCGGAGGGACACTGAAGCTTTCTTT.

The chain has TRBV27 and TRBJ2-7, with D tentatively TRBD1 or TRBD2 (6 bases each). V lost 6 bases, J lost 2 bases, and 14 bases lay in between. Germline assignment: CDR1 MNHEY and CDR2 SMNVEV (reference sequence). The CDR3 loop spans 14 amino acids. This CDR3 is CASSPLGGAYEQYF. The DNA for the CDR3 is TGTGCCAGCAGCCCGTTGGGGGGCGCCTACGAGCAGTACTTC.

The chain combines TRBV6-5 with TRBJ1-5; weak D call: TRBD1 (5 bases). CDR1 and CDR2 from the germline V gene are MNHEY and SVGAGI. Trimming cost V 4 bases and J 1 base, with 14 bases left between them. This CDR3 has 16 amino acids. Here the CDR3 reads CASSSLSGGSNQPQHF. The CDR3 DNA is TGTGCCAGCAGTTCCCTCTCGGGGGGAAGCAATCAGCCCCAGCATTTT.

The CDR3 sequence is CASSKVMWFSGNTIYF. The CDR3 DNA follows: TGTGCCAGCAGCAAAGTTATGTGGTTCTCTGGAAACACCATATATTTT. The chain is built from TRBV21-1 and TRBJ1-3. TRBV21-1 is tagged as a pseudogene. The CDR3 is made up of 16 amino acids.

CDR3 DNA sequence: TGTGCCAGCAGCTTAGATCGTGGTGAGCAGTTCTTC. Residues: CASSLDRGEQFF. The V and J genes are TRBV11-2 and TRBJ2-1, with D hard to call. V shed 0 bases and J shed 9 bases, with 6 bases lying between them. The CDR3 contains 12 residues. Germline V CDR1 and CDR2: SGHAT, FQNNGV. Full variable domain (remainder filled in from reference TRBV11-2 and TRBJ2-1): EAGVAQSPRYKIIEKRQSVAFWCNPISGHATLYWYQQILGQGPKLLIQFQNNGVVDDSQLPKDRFSAERLKGVDSTLKIQPAKLEDSAVYLCASSLDRGEQFFGPGTRLTVL.

The chain carries TRBV4-1 and TRBJ2-2; D is unclear. The CDR3 runs 16 residues. V lost 0 bases and J 4 bases, leaving 12 bases between the germline ends. Germline CDR1 MGHRA, CDR2 YSYEKL. CDR3 loop: CASSQDHPKSTGELFF. CDR3 nucleotides: TGCGCCAGCAGCCAAGATCATCCTAAATCCACCGGGGAGCTGTTTTTT.

The chain couples TRBV4-1 to TRBJ2-3, with TRBD1 matching over 11 bases. In germline, CDR1 is MGHRA, CDR2 YSYEKL. CDR3 length equals 17 residues. V lost 4 bases to trimming and J lost 8 bases; unmatched junction nucleotides: 14. The CDR3 coding sequence is TGCGCCAGCAGCCCCAAAGACGCCGGACAGGGGGCAGGTACGCAGTATTTT. This codes for CASSPKDAGQGAGTQYF.

The V and J genes are TRBV7-9 and TRBJ2-1, with 11 bases identical to TRBD2. The CDR3 consists of 17 residues. Germline-derived CDR1 and CDR2 are SEHNR and FQNEAQ (reference sequence). V was pared by 7 bases and J by 6 bases, with 14 bases of the junction left unmatched. The CDR3 spells CASTPRGIAGGLNEQFF. CDR3 coding DNA: TGTGCCAGCACCCCGAGGGGTATAGCGGGAGGGCTCAATGAGCAGTTCTTC.

There are a few counts of this clone. The CDR3 is CASSKAGGLYNEQFF. CDR3 nucleotide sequence: TGTGCCAGCAGCAAAGCGGGAGGTCTCTACAATGAGCAGTTCTTC. The V and J genes are TRBV28 and TRBJ2-1; 9 positions agree with TRBD2. The CDR3 runs to 15 residues. V lost 6 bases, J lost 3 bases, and 6 bases stayed unmatched. Germline CDR1 is MDHEN and CDR2 is SYDVKM. Together with reference TRBV28 and TRBJ2-1, the CDR3 gives the full variable domain: DVKVTQSSRYLVKRTGEKVFLECVQDMDHENMFWYRQDPGLGLRLIYFSYDVKMKEKGDIPEGYSVSREKKERFSLILESASTNQTSMYLCASSKAGGLYNEQFFGPGTRLTVL.

The chain couples TRBV5-1 to TRBJ2-5; the D is unclear. V dropped 3 bases and J dropped 0 bases, with 6 bases sitting between them. From germline, CDR1 is SGHRS and CDR2 YFSETQ. This CDR3 is built from 13 residues. CDR3 sequence reads: CASSYDYQETQYF. CDR3 DNA sequence: TGCGCCAGCAGCTACGACTACCAAGAGACCCAGTACTTC.

The V gene is TRBV9, the J gene TRBJ1-6; 10 bases agree with TRBD1. The CDR3 runs 14 residues. Trimming at V came to 4 bases and at J to 11 bases, leaving 6 bases not matched to a gene. Germline-derived CDR1 and CDR2 are SGDLS and YYNGEE. CDR3 loop: CASSPRTGGTPLHF. For the CDR3, the DNA is TGTGCCAGCAGCCCGCGGACAGGGGGGACACCCCTCCACTTT. Together with reference TRBV9 and TRBJ1-6, the CDR3 gives the full variable domain: DSGVTQTPKHLITATGQRVTLRCSPRSGDLSVYWYQQSLDQGLQFLIQYYNGEERAKGNILERFSAQQFPDLHSELNLSSLELGDSALYFCASSPRTGGTPLHFGNGTRLTVT.

This sequence joins TRBV11-2 and TRBJ2-2; D is unresolved. With 1 base removed from V and 1 base from J, the gap between germline ends came to 4 bases. This CDR3 region has 14 residues. CDR1 SGHAT and CDR2 FQNNGV come from the germline V gene. CDR3 nucleotide sequence: TGTGCCAGCAGCTTAGGACTGAACACCGGGGAGCTGTTTTTT. As protein: CASSLGLNTGELFF.

The chain joins TRBV1 to TRBJ2-7. TRBV1 is reported as a pseudogene. The CDR3 consists of 12 residues. The CDR3 here is CTSSQRWNEQYF. DNA of the CDR3: TGCACCAGCAGCCAACGATGGAACGAGCAGTACTTC.

In regard to this clone: Other DNA sequences of this sample code for an identical CDR3. The chain couples TRBV7-3 to TRBJ2-3; D might be TRBD2 (6 bases). Germline lookup yields CDR1 SGHTA and CDR2 FQGTGA. This CDR3 is 14 amino acids long. Trimming removed 5 bases at V and 0 bases at J, with 9 bases between. As DNA, the CDR3 is TGTGCCAGCAGCCCAAGCGGGAGCACAGATACGCAGTATTTT. Translating it yields CASSPSGSTDTQYF.

The rearrangement links TRBV2 to TRBJ2-3, with TRBD1 as a possible D gene (6 bases). Germline CDR1 SNHLY, CDR2 FYNNEI. The CDR3 contains 13 residues. The V gene lost 8 bases and the J gene lost 2 bases, with 11 bases spanning the gap. CDR3 sequence reads: CASRDKYTDTQYF. CDR3 in DNA: TGTGCCAGCCGGGACAAATACACAGATACGCAGTATTTT.

This rearrangement joins TRBV19 to TRBJ2-4; tentatively, D is TRBD2 (6 bases). V gave up 3 bases and J gave up 1 base, with 19 bases separating them. The CDR3 contains 18 residues. Germline V CDR1 and CDR2: LNHDA, SQIVND (reference sequence). The CDR3 sequence is CASSIPLTGSGAKNIQYF. The DNA for the CDR3 is TGTGCCAGTAGTATTCCATTAACCGGGAGTGGGGCCAAAAACATTCAGTACTTC. Together with reference TRBV19 and TRBJ2-4, the CDR3 gives the full variable domain: DGGITQSPKYLFRKEGQNVTLSCEQNLNHDAMYWYRQDPGQGLRLIYYSQIVNDFQKGDIAEGYSVSREKKESFPLTVTSAQKNPTAFYLCASSIPLTGSGAKNIQYFGAGTRLSVL.

This clone appeared a few times. The V and J genes are TRBV19 and TRBJ1-5; perhaps TRBD1 as D (5 bases). Trimming left V 5 bases short and J 3 bases short, with 14 bases between. The CDR3 is 15 amino acids. Germline V gives CDR1 LNHDA, CDR2 SQIVND (reference sequence). The CDR3 reads CASSSMGLINQPQHF. In nucleotides, the CDR3 is TGTGCCAGTAGTTCTATGGGACTGATCAATCAGCCCCAGCATTTT.

The CDR3, as DNA: TGCGCCAGCAGCTCACAGGGGGATGGAAACACCATATATTTT. It yields the protein CASSSQGDGNTIYF. V usage is TRBV5-1 and J usage is TRBJ1-3; TRBD1 agrees at 8 bases. V shed 3 bases and J 3 bases; nucleotides not matched to a gene: 2. The CDR3 loop spans 14 amino acids. Germline V gene data show CDR1 as SGHRS and CDR2 as YFSETQ.